Below, 26 T cell receptor beta chains from the same sample are listed, as sequenced in a study of prognosis after radiotherapy for stage I lung cancer. Multiplex PCR in two rounds served to amplify TCR beta CDR3 from genomic DNA. TRBV and TRBJ genes each had their own specific primers in first-round PCR. TCRdb reprocessed the multiplex PCR reads with MiXCR, giving one entry per CDR3 protein. The repertoire consists of over 50,000 distinct CDR3 sequences, with about a third occurring once and the leading ten covering about a tenth. This specimen was PBMCs, taken before or after stereotactic body radiation therapy (not recorded which). The receptors shown here come from a donor aged 50 or older with non-small cell lung cancer.

Comment on this clonotype: A clone one base away is much larger, so this may be a read error. V and J are TRBV6-5 and TRBJ1-2; D unclear. The germline CDR1 and CDR2 sequences are MNHEY and SVGAGI. This CDR3 is 11 amino acids long. Trimming removed 4 bases from V and 8 bases from J, with 8 bases in between. CDR3 sequence (DNA): TGTGCCAGCAGTTCCGGGGAAGGCTACACCTTC. This codes for CASSSGEGYTF.

Only a few counts were recorded for this clonotype. The rearrangement uses TRBV28 and TRBJ2-1; 8 nucleotides agree with TRBD1. V shed 5 bases and J 7 bases; nucleotides not matched to a gene: 10. Germline V gives CDR1 MDHEN, CDR2 SYDVKM. This CDR3 region has 15 residues. CDR3 in amino acids: CASSGVAGGGNEQFF. The CDR3 DNA reads TGTGCCAGCAGTGGGGTGGCAGGGGGCGGGAATGAGCAGTTCTTC.

This clonotype was seen at least ten times. The V call is TRBV7-2, the J call TRBJ2-5; D is undetermined. The CDR3 totals 15 residues. V gave up 1 base and J gave up 2 bases, with 11 bases separating them. The germline V gene has CDR1 SGHTA and CDR2 FQGNSA. The CDR3 reads CASSLVVGGQETQYF. In DNA, the CDR3 is TGTGCCAGCAGCTTAGTAGTCGGTGGGCAAGAGACCCAGTACTTC. Full variable domain (outside the CDR3, taken from reference TRBV7-2 and TRBJ2-5): GAGVSQSPSNKVTEKGKDVELRCDPISGHTALYWYRQSLGQGLEFLIYFQGNSAPDKSGLPSDRFSAERTGGSVSTLTIQRTQQEDSAVYLCASSLVVGGQETQYFGPGTRLLVL.

As regards this clonotype: Since a far larger clone is one base different, this is likely a read error. The chain employs TRBV6-2 or TRBV6-3 and TRBJ2-2, with unresolved D. This CDR3 is built from 12 residues. Germline values: CDR1 MNHEY, CDR2 SVGEGT. CDR3 sequence (DNA): TGTGCCAGCATTTACGGCGCCGGGGAGCTGTTTTTT. Protein product: CASIYGAGELFF.

The rearrangement joins TRBV2 to TRBJ2-3, with 10 bases aligning to TRBD1. After removal of 5 bases from V and 4 bases from J, the junction contained 6 bases not matched to a gene. Germline V gene data show CDR1 as SNHLY and CDR2 as FYNNEI. The CDR3 is made up of 15 amino acids. As DNA, the CDR3 is TGTGCCAGCAGTCGGGGACAGGGGTTAGCAGATACGCAGTATTTT. As protein: CASSRGQGLADTQYF. Filled out from reference TRBV2 and TRBJ2-3, the complete variable domain reads EPEVTQTPSHQVTQMGQEVILRCVPISNHLYFYWYRQILGQKVEFLVSFYNNEISEKSEIFDDQFSVERPDGSNFTLKIRSTKLEDSAMYFCASSRGQGLADTQYFGPGTRLTVL.

The chain couples TRBV5-8 to TRBJ2-3, with 11 bases lining up with TRBD2. This CDR3 spans 19 amino acids. V dropped 4 bases and J dropped 7; count of bases not matched to a gene: 20. Germline CDR1 is SGHTS and CDR2 is YDEGEE. Written as DNA, the CDR3 is TGTGCCAGCAGCGGAGGACTAGCGGGCCTAACCCCAGAGGGATATACGCAGTATTTT. Protein: CASSGGLAGLTPEGYTQYF.

A word on this clonotype: This probably arose from a read error, given a far larger clone one base away. The chain joins TRBV6-2 or TRBV6-3 to TRBJ2-3; 10 nucleotides align to TRBD2. With V trimmed by 6 bases and J by 6 bases, 9 bases remained unmatched. CDR3 length: 15 residues. Germline values: CDR1 MNHEY, CDR2 SVGEGT. CDR3 region: CASRTRLAGDDTQYF. The CDR3 region has the DNA TGTGCCAGCAGGACCAGACTAGCGGGCGACGATACGCAGTATTTT.

This clonotype was recorded many times. The genes are TRBV6-1 and TRBJ2-7; D is undetermined. The V end lost 7 bases, the J end lost 2 bases, and 18 bases lay between the germline ends. The CDR3 is 15 residues long. CDR1 and CDR2 (germline): MNHNS, SASEGT. The CDR3 DNA follows: TGTGCCAGCAACCCCATGACATCGATCACCTACGAGCAGTACTTC. The encoded protein is CASNPMTSITYEQYF.

At least ten counts were recorded for this clonotype. The V call is TRBV5-5, the J call TRBJ2-1, with no clear D. Trimming pared 4 bases from V and 7 bases from J, leaving 12 bases between. Per the germline V gene, CDR1 is SGHKS and CDR2 is YYEKEE (reference sequence). This CDR3 has 13 residues. Here the CDR3 DNA reads TGTGCCAGCAGCCACAACGTGGGGAATGAGCAGTTCTTC. It encodes CASSHNVGNEQFF.

The gene calls are TRBV28 and TRBJ2-7; the D call may be TRBD1 or TRBD2 (5 bases each). Trimming left V 4 bases short and J 13 bases short, with 23 bases between. This CDR3 has 14 residues. The V gene's germline CDR1 is MDHEN and CDR2 SYDVKM. The CDR3 spells CASSSPGGYYDHYF. CDR3 DNA: TGTGCCAGCAGTTCCCCTGGGGGTTACTACGATCATTACTTC.

This clonotype came up many times. The genes are TRBV15 and TRBJ1-5; no definite D call. Germline V gene data show CDR1 as LNHNV and CDR2 as YYDKDF (reference sequence). Trimming left V 4 bases short and J 4 bases short, with 11 bases between. The CDR3 has 14 amino acids. DNA of the CDR3: TGTGCCACCAGCATCAGGACCTCGAATCAGCCCCAGCATTTT. It is translated as CATSIRTSNQPQHF.

On this clonotype itself: This clone may be a read error of a much larger clone one base away. The chain carries TRBV15 and TRBJ1-4; no definite D call. Germline CDR1 and CDR2: LNHNV and YYDKDF (reference sequence). V shed 2 bases and J shed 1 base, with 5 bases lying between them. This CDR3 comprises 14 residues. The CDR3 protein is CATSRSVTNEKLFF. In nucleotides, the CDR3 is TGTGCCACCAGCAGATCGGTAACTAATGAAAAACTGTTTTTT.

The rearrangement links TRBV5-1 to TRBJ1-1, with TRBD1 as a possible D gene (5 bases). Trimming left V 0 bases short and J 4 bases short, with 13 bases between. Looked up from germline, CDR1 is SGHRS and CDR2 is YFSETQ. This CDR3 comprises 15 residues. DNA of the CDR3: TGCGCCAGCAGCTTGGTGGGCCAGGGAAGCACTGAAGCTTTCTTT. It translates to CASSLVGQGSTEAFF. The full variable domain, rest sourced from reference TRBV5-1 and TRBJ1-1, is KAGVTQTPRYLIKTRGQQVTLSCSPISGHRSVSWYQQTPGQGLQFLFEYFSETQRNKGNFPGRFSGRQFSNSRSEMNVSTLELGDSALYLCASSLVGQGSTEAFFGQGTRLTVV.

As for this clonotype: At one end the junction does not follow the germline gene, possibly because of a read error. The rearrangement links TRBV4-3 to TRBJ1-2, with unresolved D. CDR3 length: 15 amino acids. CDR1 is LGHNA, CDR2 YSLEER, per germline. The CDR3 protein is CASGQEGAANYGYTF. CDR3 coding DNA: TGCGCCAGCGGCCAAGAAGGTGCGGCGAACTATGGCTACACCTTC.

Many counts were recorded for this clonotype. This sequence joins TRBV20-1 and TRBJ2-1, with TRBD2 identical over 8 bases. The germline CDR1 and CDR2 sequences are DFQATT and SNEGSKA (reference sequence). CDR3 length: 13 amino acids. The V gene end was trimmed by 5 bases and the J gene end by 4 bases; junction bases not matched to a gene: 4. Here the CDR3 reads CSALAGRYNEQFF. The CDR3 DNA reads TGCAGTGCTTTAGCGGGGAGGTACAATGAGCAGTTCTTC.

The table lists this clonotype with many counts. The chain uses TRBV20-1 and TRBJ2-6, with D possibly being TRBD1 or TRBD2 (6 bases each). Trimming left V 3 bases short and J 3 bases short, with 18 bases between. Per the germline V gene, CDR1 is DFQATT and CDR2 is SNEGSKA (reference sequence). This CDR3 contains 17 residues. The DNA for the CDR3 is TGCAGTGCTAGTGGCGTCGGGGGCTTGGGTGGGGCCAACGTCCTGACTTTC. The encoded protein is CSASGVGGLGGANVLTF.

In its sample, this clonotype ranks as medium-sized. J is TRBJ2-2 and V is TRBV11-2; D remains unclear. V gave up 3 bases and J gave up 1 base, with 6 bases separating them. Germline V CDR1 and CDR2: SGHAT, FQNNGV. There are 14 residues in the CDR3. As DNA, the CDR3 is TGTGCCAGCAGCTTTTTGCGGAACACCGGGGAGCTGTTTTTT. The encoded protein is CASSFLRNTGELFF.

The rearrangement joins TRBV2 to TRBJ2-4, with 8 bases identical to TRBD2. J lost 8 bases, V lost 6 bases, and 9 bases had no gene match. This CDR3 is built from 14 residues. In germline, CDR1 is SNHLY, CDR2 FYNNEI. Written as DNA, the CDR3 is TGTGCCAGCAGAGAACGGGGGGGGAGGGACATTCAGTACTTC. Translating it yields CASRERGGRDIQYF.

This clonotype was observed at least ten times. The chain links TRBV7-2 to TRBJ2-1; TRBD2 matches 11 bases. This CDR3 spans 15 amino acids. V lost 1 base to trimming and J lost 4 bases; unmatched junction nucleotides: 0. Per germline, CDR1 SGHTA and CDR2 FQGNSA. Here the CDR3 DNA reads TGTGCCAGCAGCTTAGTAGCGGGGGGGTACAATGAGCAGTTCTTC. Translation gives CASSLVAGGYNEQFF. Full variable domain (missing parts from reference TRBV7-2 and TRBJ2-1): GAGVSQSPSNKVTEKGKDVELRCDPISGHTALYWYRQSLGQGLEFLIYFQGNSAPDKSGLPSDRFSAERTGGSVSTLTIQRTQQEDSAVYLCASSLVAGGYNEQFFGPGTRLTVL.

This clonotype was seen a handful of times. The gene calls are TRBV5-4 and TRBJ1-1; D is possibly TRBD1 (5 bases). V was trimmed by 4 bases and J by 1 base, leaving 17 bases between them. Germline V gene sequence: CDR1 SGHNT, CDR2 YYREEE (reference sequence). This CDR3 has 16 amino acids. The CDR3 protein is CASSRDSTLGNTEAFF. CDR3 DNA: TGTGCCAGCAGCCGGGACTCTACCCTGGGGAACACTGAAGCTTTCTTT. The full variable domain, in which reference TRBV5-4 and TRBJ1-1 provide the parts outside the CDR3, is ETGVTQSPTHLIKTRGQQVTLRCSSQSGHNTVSWYQQALGQGPQFIFQYYREEENGRGNFPPRFSGLQFPNYSSELNVNALELDDSALYLCASSRDSTLGNTEAFFGQGTRLTVV.

This clonotype was counted ten times or more. V gene TRBV6-1 combines with J gene TRBJ1-5, with 8 bases matching TRBD1. CDR1 and CDR2 from the germline V gene are MNHNS and SASEGT. The CDR3 spans 13 residues. Trimming took 6 bases from V and 4 from J; bases not matched to a gene: 2. The CDR3 DNA sequence: TGTGCCAGCAGCTGGGACAGGAATCAGCCCCAGCATTTT. It encodes CASSWDRNQPQHF.

As regards this clonotype: Possible read error: a much larger clone is one base away. CDR3 nucleotides: TGTGCCAGCAGCTATCGGGGCCAGAACACTGAAGCTTTCTTT. This gives the protein CASSYRGQNTEAFF. V and J are TRBV5-6 and TRBJ1-1, with D possibly matching TRBD1 (5 bases). V lost 3 bases, J lost 1 base, and 10 bases lay in between. This CDR3 contains 14 residues. Per the germline V gene, CDR1 is SGHDT and CDR2 is YYEEEE.

This clonotype was observed a handful of times. V usage is TRBV29-1 and J usage is TRBJ2-5; D is unresolved. The V end lost 7 bases, the J end lost 1 base, and 10 bases lay between the germline ends. From germline, CDR1 is SQVTM and CDR2 ANQGSEA. This CDR3 is built from 12 residues. Here the CDR3 reads CSAADFQETQYF. The CDR3, as DNA: TGCAGCGCCGCCGACTTCCAAGAGACCCAGTACTTC.

This clonotype was counted many times. The gene calls are TRBV2 and TRBJ1-2, with D possibly matching TRBD1 (5 bases). V gave up 2 bases and J gave up 7 bases, with 20 bases separating them. The CDR3 consists of 16 residues. Germline CDR1 SNHLY, CDR2 FYNNEI. The chain's CDR3 is CASSERGRVSLGGYTF. The CDR3 DNA reads as TGTGCCAGCAGTGAACGGGGGAGGGTGAGCCTTGGTGGCTACACCTTC.

This sequence joins TRBV19 and TRBJ2-3; D is undetermined. The germline V gene encodes CDR1 LNHDA and CDR2 SQIVND (reference sequence). This CDR3 is built from 14 residues. The germline V and J ends were trimmed by 4 bases and 3 bases, with 11 bases remaining between them. CDR3 sequence: CASSTRSWTDTQYF. CDR3 nucleotides: TGTGCCAGTAGTACCCGTTCATGGACAGATACGCAGTATTTT.

In this sample, this clonotype turned up many times. The J gene is TRBJ1-4, the V gene TRBV7-9; TRBD1 agrees at 7 bases. There are 15 residues in the CDR3. The ends lost 6 bases at V and 6 bases at J; junction bases unmatched: 10. The germline V gene has CDR1 SEHNR and CDR2 FQNEAQ (reference sequence). CDR3 nucleotides: TGTGCCAGCAGTACCTCCCGGGACAGATATGAAAAACTGTTTTTT. Amino acids: CASSTSRDRYEKLFF. Filled out from reference TRBV7-9 and TRBJ1-4, the complete variable domain reads DTGVSQNPRHKITKRGQNVTFRCDPISEHNRLYWYRQTLGQGPEFLTYFQNEAQLEKSRLLSDRFSAERPKGSFSTLEIQRTEQGDSAMYLCASSTSRDRYEKLFFGSGTQLSVL.